The text below deals with one T cell receptor beta chain. The data were taken from a study of blood T cell repertoires in COVID-19. Libraries were prepared by immunoSEQ multiplex PCR; TCRdb keeps only in-frame clonotypes and omits some of them. The sample records around 130,000 clones, about 86% being singletons. The trim removed 5 bases at V and 6 bases at J, leaving 12 bases unmatched. The V gene's germline CDR1 is SGHTA and CDR2 FQGTGA. CDR3 size: 16 residues. This chain joins TRBV7-3 and TRBJ2-3; 9 positions match TRBD2. The TCR comes from a man aged 35 to 55 with acute COVID-19. Sample: PBMCs or T cells enriched from blood (not recorded which). In DNA, the CDR3 is TGTGCCAGCAGCCCCCAGGGGCTAGCGGGGTCGGATACGCAGTATTTT. It specifies CASSPQGLAGSDTQYF.